The 15 T cell receptor beta chains in this list originate from one sample, sequenced in a study of cytomegalovirus exposure and HLA in healthy donors. The PCR ran on 60 Vbeta and 13 Jbeta primers. Sequenced by immunoSEQ multiplex PCR; TCRdb stores in-frame clones only, minus some. There are roughly 100,000 clones in the sample; around 86% occur only once, and 6.9% lies in the top ten. The sequencing sample was made of PBMCs. These receptors came from a man aged 30-40 years in good health and CMV-seropositive.

The rearrangement uses TRBV5-1 and TRBJ2-3, with TRBD2 matching over 7 bases. Germline loops: CDR1 SGHRS, CDR2 YFSETQ. The CDR3 runs to 16 residues. V lost 4 bases and J lost 2; bases outside the gene matches: 10. The CDR3, as DNA: TGCGCCAGCAGCGTAGGGTCCGGGACTAACACAGATACGCAGTATTTT. Its translation is CASSVGSGTNTDTQYF.

This chain connects TRBV19 to TRBJ2-7; 9 bases are a match to TRBD1. V shed 1 base, J shed 0 bases, and the junction held 10 bases outside the gene matches. There are 18 residues in the CDR3. Per germline, CDR1 LNHDA and CDR2 SQIVND (reference sequence). CDR3 bases: TGTGCCAGTAGTATAGGGGGACAGGGAATCAGGTCCTCCTACGAGCAGTACTTC. Its translation: CASSIGGQGIRSSYEQYF.

The CDR3 region is CASSSPGSDTQYF. In nucleotides, the CDR3 is TGTGCCAGCAGCTCACCAGGCTCCGATACGCAGTATTTT. The chain has TRBV7-9 and TRBJ2-3; D not certain. V gave up 4 bases and J gave up 6 bases, with 11 bases separating them. CDR3 length: 13 residues. The germline V gene encodes CDR1 SEHNR and CDR2 FQNEAQ (reference sequence).

This chain connects TRBV6-5 to TRBJ2-2; 7 nucleotides line up with TRBD1. V lost 5 bases, J lost 3 bases, and 6 bases stayed unmatched. In germline, CDR1 is MNHEY, CDR2 SVGAGI. The CDR3 is made up of 15 amino acids. The CDR3: CASSHQQGYTGELFF. The CDR3 DNA sequence: TGTGCCAGCAGTCACCAACAGGGGTACACCGGGGAGCTGTTTTTT.

This clone was observed a single time. CDR3 protein: CASRQGMRQETQYF. DNA for the CDR3: TGCGCCAGCCGCCAGGGTATGCGTCAAGAGACCCAGTACTTC. V gene TRBV5-1 combines with J gene TRBJ2-5, with D possibly TRBD1 on 5 matching bases. The germline CDR1 and CDR2 sequences are SGHRS and YFSETQ. This CDR3 spans 14 amino acids. Between the trimmed V and J ends, which lost 7 bases and 2 bases, there was a span of 15 bases.

This chain connects TRBV7-9 to TRBJ2-6; D not certain. Between the trimmed V and J ends, which lost 6 bases and 0 bases, there was a span of 12 bases. Germline lookup yields CDR1 SEHNR and CDR2 FQNEAQ (reference sequence). This CDR3 spans 16 amino acids. The CDR3 DNA sequence: TGTGCCAGCAGTCAAGGAAGGAGCTCTGGGGCCAACGTCCTGACTTTC. This gives the protein CASSQGRSSGANVLTF.

The chain links TRBV5-1 to TRBJ2-2; 13 nucleotides align to TRBD2. The V gene's germline CDR1 is SGHRS and CDR2 YFSETQ. The CDR3 covers 18 residues. The ends lost 4 bases at V and 2 bases at J; junction bases unmatched: 8. CDR3 protein: CASSLRTSGGLNTGELFF. The CDR3 DNA follows: TGCGCCAGCAGCCTGAGGACTAGCGGGGGTCTCAACACCGGGGAGCTGTTTTTT.

This chain links TRBV9 with TRBJ1-1; tentative D call: TRBD1 (6 bases). Germline CDR1 SGDLS, CDR2 YYNGEE. The CDR3 spans 13 residues. V dropped 4 bases and J dropped 11 bases, with 18 bases sitting between them. The CDR3 DNA reads as TGTGCCAGCAGCCCGGCACAGGGTGAACGCGCTTTCTTT. Residues: CASSPAQGERAFF.

This clone was picked up one time. Compared with germline, one end of the junction differs, possibly owing to a read error. The chain carries TRBV4-1 and TRBJ2-2, with D perhaps TRBD2 (5 bases). Looked up from germline, CDR1 is MGHRA and CDR2 is YSYEKL. The CDR3 runs to 14 residues. The CDR3 bases are TGCGCCAGCAGCCAGCGGGTTAAGACCGGGGAGCTGGTTTTT. This sequence encodes CASSQRVKTGELVF.

The chain combines TRBV6-5 with TRBJ2-2, with D uncertain. Per the germline V gene, CDR1 is MNHEY and CDR2 is SVGAGI. V was clipped by 6 bases and J by 0 bases, with 11 bases between them. The length of the CDR3 is 15 residues. CDR3 bases: TGTGCCAGCAGCAAGAACTTTGCGAACACCGGGGAGCTGTTTTTT. Translated: CASSKNFANTGELFF.

The chain couples TRBV4-1 to TRBJ2-7; 10 nucleotides match TRBD2. With 0 bases clipped from V and 0 bases from J, the junction kept 8 bases outside the gene matches. This CDR3 comprises 18 residues. The germline CDR1 and CDR2 sequences are MGHRA and YSYEKL. Here the CDR3 DNA reads TGCGCCAGCAGCCAAGACCCCTTACTAGCGGGAAGCTCCTACGAGCAGTACTTC. Translated, it gives CASSQDPLLAGSSYEQYF.

The rearrangement joins TRBV7-9 to TRBJ2-7, with D possibly being TRBD1 (6 bases). Trimming cost V 6 bases and J 2 bases, with 14 bases left between them. This CDR3 is 14 amino acids long. Germline CDR1 SEHNR, CDR2 FQNEAQ (reference sequence). The DNA for the CDR3 is TGTGCCAGCAGTCCGGCAGGGGCGCCCTACGAGCAGTACTTC. Its translation is CASSPAGAPYEQYF.

The chain is built from TRBV7-2 and TRBJ2-1; possible D gene TRBD2, 5 bases. Germline assignment: CDR1 SGHTA and CDR2 FQGNSA. Trimming removed 6 bases from V and 7 bases from J, with 10 bases in between. CDR3 length: 12 residues. The CDR3 DNA reads as TGTGCCAGCAGGACACTAGGGAATGAGCAGTTCTTC. Its protein product is CASRTLGNEQFF.

The chain links TRBV18 to TRBJ1-4, with D unresolved. V was shortened by 3 bases and J by 6 bases, with 8 bases between the two germline ends. CDR3 length: 13 residues. CDR1 and CDR2 from the germline V gene are KGHSH and LQKENI. CDR3 amino acids: CASSPGLYEKLFF. The DNA of the CDR3 is TGTGCCAGCTCACCCGGGTTATATGAAAAACTGTTTTTT.

V is TRBV29-1 and J is TRBJ2-1; TRBD1 matches 11 bases. The CDR3 sequence is 14 residues long. From germline, CDR1 is SQVTM and CDR2 ANQGSEA. The ends lost 2 bases at V and 7 bases at J; junction bases unmatched: 4. The CDR3 loop reads CSVELGTGGNEQFF. DNA for the CDR3: TGCAGCGTTGAACTTGGGACAGGGGGGAATGAGCAGTTCTTC.